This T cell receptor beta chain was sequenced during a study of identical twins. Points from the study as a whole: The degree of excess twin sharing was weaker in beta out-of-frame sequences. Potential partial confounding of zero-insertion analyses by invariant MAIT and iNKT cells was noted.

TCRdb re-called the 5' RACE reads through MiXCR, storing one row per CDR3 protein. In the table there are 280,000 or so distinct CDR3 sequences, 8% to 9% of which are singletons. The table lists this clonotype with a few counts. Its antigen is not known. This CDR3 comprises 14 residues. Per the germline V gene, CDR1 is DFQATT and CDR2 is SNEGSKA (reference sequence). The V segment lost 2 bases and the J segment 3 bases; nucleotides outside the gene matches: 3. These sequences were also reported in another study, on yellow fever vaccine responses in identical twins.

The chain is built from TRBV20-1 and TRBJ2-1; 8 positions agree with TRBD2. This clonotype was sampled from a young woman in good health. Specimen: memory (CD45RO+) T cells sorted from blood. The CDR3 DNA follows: TGCAGTGCTAGAAAAGCGGGAGACTACAATGAGCAGTTCTTC. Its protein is CSARKAGDYNEQFF.